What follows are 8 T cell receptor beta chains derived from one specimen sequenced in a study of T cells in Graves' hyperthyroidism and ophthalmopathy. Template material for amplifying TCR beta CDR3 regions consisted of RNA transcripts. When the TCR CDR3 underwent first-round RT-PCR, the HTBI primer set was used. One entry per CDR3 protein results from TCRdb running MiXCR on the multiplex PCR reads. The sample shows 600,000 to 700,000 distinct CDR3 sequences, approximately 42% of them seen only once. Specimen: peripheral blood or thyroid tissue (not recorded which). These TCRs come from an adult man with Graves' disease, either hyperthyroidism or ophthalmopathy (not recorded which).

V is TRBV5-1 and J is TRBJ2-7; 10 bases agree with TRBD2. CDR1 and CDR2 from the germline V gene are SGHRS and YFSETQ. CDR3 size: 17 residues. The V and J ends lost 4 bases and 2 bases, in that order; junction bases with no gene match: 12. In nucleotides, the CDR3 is TGCGCCAGCAGCCGAGGGCTAGCGGGGGCATCGGCCTACGAGCAGTACTTC. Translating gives CASSRGLAGASAYEQYF. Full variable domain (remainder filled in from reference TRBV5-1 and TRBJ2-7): KAGVTQTPRYLIKTRGQQVTLSCSPISGHRSVSWYQQTPGQGLQFLFEYFSETQRNKGNFPGRFSGRQFSNSRSEMNVSTLELGDSALYLCASSRGLAGASAYEQYFGPGTRLTVT.

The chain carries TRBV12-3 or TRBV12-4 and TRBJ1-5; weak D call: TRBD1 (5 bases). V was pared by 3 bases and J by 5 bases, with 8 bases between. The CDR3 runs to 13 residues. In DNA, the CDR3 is TGTGCCAGCAGTTTTCAGGGATATCAGCCCCAGCATTTT. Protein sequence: CASSFQGYQPQHF.

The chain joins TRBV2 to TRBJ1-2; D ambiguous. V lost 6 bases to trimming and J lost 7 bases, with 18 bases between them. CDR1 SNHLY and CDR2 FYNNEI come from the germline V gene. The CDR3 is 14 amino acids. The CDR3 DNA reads TGTGCCAGCAGCCCCACCGGGCCCGGGAGTGGCTACACCTTC. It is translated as CASSPTGPGSGYTF. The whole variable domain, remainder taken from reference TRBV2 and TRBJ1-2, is EPEVTQTPSHQVTQMGQEVILRCVPISNHLYFYWYRQILGQKVEFLVSFYNNEISEKSEIFDDQFSVERPDGSNFTLKIRSTKLEDSAMYFCASSPTGPGSGYTFGSGTRLTVV.

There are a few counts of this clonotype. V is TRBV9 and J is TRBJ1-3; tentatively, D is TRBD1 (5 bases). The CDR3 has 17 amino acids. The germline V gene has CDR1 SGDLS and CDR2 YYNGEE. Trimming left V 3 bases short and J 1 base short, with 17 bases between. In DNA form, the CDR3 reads TGTGCCAGCAGCGCCTCGTCAGGGTTTGGTTCTGGAAACACCATATATTTT. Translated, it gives CASSASSGFGSGNTIYF.

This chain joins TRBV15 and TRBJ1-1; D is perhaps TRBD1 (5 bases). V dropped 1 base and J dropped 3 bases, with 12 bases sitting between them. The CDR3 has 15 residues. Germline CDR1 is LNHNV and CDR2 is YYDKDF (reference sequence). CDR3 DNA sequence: TGTGCCACCAGCAGAGTACAGGAGGCGCACACTGAAGCTTTCTTT. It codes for CATSRVQEAHTEAFF. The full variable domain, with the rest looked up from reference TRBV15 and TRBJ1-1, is DAMVIQNPRYQVTQFGKPVTLSCSQTLNHNVMYWYQQKSSQAPKLLFHYYDKDFNNEADTPDNFQSRRPNTSFCFLDIRSPGLGDTAMYLCATSRVQEAHTEAFFGQGTRLTVV.

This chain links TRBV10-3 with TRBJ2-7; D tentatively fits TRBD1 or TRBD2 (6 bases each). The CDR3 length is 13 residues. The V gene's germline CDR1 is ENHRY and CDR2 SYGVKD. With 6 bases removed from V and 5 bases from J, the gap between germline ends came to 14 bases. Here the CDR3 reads CAISQGGQDEQYF. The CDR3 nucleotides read TGTGCCATCAGCCAAGGGGGGCAGGACGAGCAGTACTTC.

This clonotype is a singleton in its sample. The CDR3 here is CASSAPRGRGDEKLFF. In DNA form, the CDR3 reads TGTGCCAGCAGTGCGCCCAGGGGAAGAGGGGATGAAAAACTGTTTTTT. The J gene is TRBJ1-4, the V gene TRBV2, with a tentative D call TRBD1 (6 bases). There are 16 residues in the CDR3. V lost 4 bases, J lost 6 bases, and 18 bases lay in between. In germline, CDR1 is SNHLY, CDR2 FYNNEI.

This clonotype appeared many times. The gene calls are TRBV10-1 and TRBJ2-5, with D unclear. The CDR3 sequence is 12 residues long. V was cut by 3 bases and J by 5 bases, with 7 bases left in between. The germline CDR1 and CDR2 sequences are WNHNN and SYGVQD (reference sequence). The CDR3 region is CASSDTVETQYF. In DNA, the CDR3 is TGCGCCAGCAGTGATACGGTGGAGACCCAGTACTTC.